Listed here is a single TCR beta chain. V shed 5 bases and J 0 bases; nucleotides not matched to a gene: 12. The germline CDR1 and CDR2 sequences are MNHEY and SMNVEV (reference sequence). The CDR3 spans 17 residues. These data come from a study of blood T cell repertoires in COVID-19. Across the study: Italy, Spain and the United States were the sources of the convalescent and acute COVID-19 samples. PBMCs, B-cell-depleted T cells, or T cells provided the cDNA or gDNA that made up the material.

Authors' processing steps: The authors estimated nucleated cell counts from reference gene primer amplification. Assay used: immunoSEQ multiplex PCR; TCRdb lists only in-frame clones, some missing. The DNA was the basis for D and trimming; V, J and clone size are from that table. The sample holds approximately 300,000 clones, roughly 86% seen once. The origin of this receptor is a woman in her twenties or thirties with COVID-19, enrolled during active disease. This chain connects TRBV27 to TRBJ2-5; 7 positions agree with TRBD2. What was sequenced was peripheral blood. The CDR3: CASSPPIAGKNQETQYF. Here the CDR3 DNA reads TGTGCCAGCAGTCCCCCCATAGCGGGCAAAAACCAAGAGACCCAGTACTTC.